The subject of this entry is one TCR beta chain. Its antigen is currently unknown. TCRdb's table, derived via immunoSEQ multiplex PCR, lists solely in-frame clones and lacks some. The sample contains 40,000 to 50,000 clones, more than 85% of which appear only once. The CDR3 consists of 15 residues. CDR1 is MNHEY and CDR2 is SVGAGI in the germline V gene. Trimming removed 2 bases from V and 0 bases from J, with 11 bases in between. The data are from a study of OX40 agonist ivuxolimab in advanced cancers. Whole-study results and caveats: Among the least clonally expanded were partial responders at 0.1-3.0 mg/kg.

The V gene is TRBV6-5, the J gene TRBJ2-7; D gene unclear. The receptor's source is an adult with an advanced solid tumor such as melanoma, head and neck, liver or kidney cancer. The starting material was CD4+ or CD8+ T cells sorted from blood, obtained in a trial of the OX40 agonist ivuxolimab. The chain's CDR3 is CASSYSPAPSYEQYF. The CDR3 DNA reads TGTGCCAGCAGTTACAGTCCTGCCCCCTCCTACGAGCAGTACTTC.